This TCR beta chain was captured in a study of cytomegalovirus exposure and HLA in healthy donors. This clone appeared once. Its target is unknown. In the PCR, 60 Vbeta and 13 Jbeta primers were used. Data came from immunoSEQ multiplex PCR; TCRdb stores just in-frame clones and leaves some out. There are about 140,000 clones in the sample; approximately 84% occur only once, and approximately 1.3% lies in the top ten. This CDR3 is 14 amino acids long. From germline, CDR1 is MDHEN and CDR2 SYDVKM. V shed 6 bases and J shed 3 bases, with 13 bases lying between them. Study-wide results and limits: Other equally common chains were less clonally expanded than HLA-associated TCR beta chains, a later analysis showed. Many donors carried some public TCRs, although rarity characterized most TCR sequences.

The chain joins TRBV28 to TRBJ2-3; D perhaps matches TRBD1 (6 bases). The receptor comes from a young man in good health and CMV-seropositive. Sequenced input: PBMCs. CDR3 DNA sequence: TGTGCCAGCAGACCTCCCGACAGGACAGATACGCAGTATTTT. Its translation is CASRPPDRTDTQYF.